The 3 T cell receptor beta chains below come from one sample, sequenced in a study of metastatic and nonmetastatic thyroid tumors. TCRdb used MiXCR to call clones anew from the PCR reads. The sample contains 6,500 to 9,000 clones, 30% to 45% of which appear only once. Thyroid surgery was performed in patients who had received no treatment beforehand. Sequencing was done on a sample of tumor tissue. The receptors shown here come from a female donor with papillary thyroid cancer or a benign thyroid nodule (not recorded which). Some clones in this sample may be carry-over from other donors' samples.

The chain uses TRBV9 and TRBJ2-5; no clear D gene. This CDR3 has 13 amino acids. Germline CDR1 reads SGDLS; CDR2 reads YYNGEE. Trimming took 0 bases from V and 5 from J, leaving 8 bases between them. The DNA for the CDR3 is TGTGCCAGCAGCGTAGAAGGGATCGAGACCCAGTACTTC. Its protein product is CASSVEGIETQYF.

The J gene is TRBJ2-1, the V gene TRBV6-1, with TRBD2 matching 7 bases. CDR3 length: 18 residues. Germline assignment: CDR1 MNHNS and CDR2 SASEGT. V lost 0 bases and J lost 1; bases outside the gene matches: 9. The CDR3 spells CASSEATREWKSYNEQFF. For the CDR3, the DNA is TGTGCCAGCAGTGAAGCGACGCGGGAGTGGAAATCCTACAATGAGCAGTTCTTC.

In its sample, this clone was seen a few times. The chain uses TRBV10-1 and TRBJ2-1; 12 bases map to TRBD2. The trim removed 0 bases at V and 7 bases at J, leaving 1 base unmatched. This CDR3 has 15 amino acids. The germline V gene has CDR1 WNHNN and CDR2 SYGVQD (reference sequence). CDR3 DNA sequence: TGCGCCAGCAGTGAGTCAACTAGCGGGAGGAATGAGCAGTTCTTC. Residues: CASSESTSGRNEQFF.